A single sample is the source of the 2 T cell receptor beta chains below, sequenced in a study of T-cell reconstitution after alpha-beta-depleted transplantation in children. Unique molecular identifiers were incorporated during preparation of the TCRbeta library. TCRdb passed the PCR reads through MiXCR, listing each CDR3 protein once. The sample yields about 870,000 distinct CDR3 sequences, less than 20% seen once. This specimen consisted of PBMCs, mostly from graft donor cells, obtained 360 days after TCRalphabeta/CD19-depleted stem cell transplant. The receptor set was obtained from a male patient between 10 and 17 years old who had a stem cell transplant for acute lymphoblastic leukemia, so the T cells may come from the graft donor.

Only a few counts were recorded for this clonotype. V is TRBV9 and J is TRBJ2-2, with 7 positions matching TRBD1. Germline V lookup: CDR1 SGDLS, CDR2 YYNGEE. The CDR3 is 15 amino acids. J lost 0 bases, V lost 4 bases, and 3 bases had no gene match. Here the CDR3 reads CASSIDRANTGELFF. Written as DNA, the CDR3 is TGTGCCAGCAGCATCGACAGGGCGAACACCGGGGAGCTGTTTTTT.

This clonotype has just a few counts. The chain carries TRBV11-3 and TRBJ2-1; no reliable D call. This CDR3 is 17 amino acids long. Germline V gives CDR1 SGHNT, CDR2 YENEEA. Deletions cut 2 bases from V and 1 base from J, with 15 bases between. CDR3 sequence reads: CASSLSLAAASYNEQFF. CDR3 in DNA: TGTGCCAGCAGCTTAAGTCTGGCGGCCGCATCCTACAATGAGCAGTTCTTC.